This entry lists 10 T cell receptor beta chains sequenced from one sample in a study of blood T cell repertoires in COVID-19 (TCRdb year 2020). To prepare the library, the immunoSEQ multiplex PCR assay was applied. The table comes from immuneACCESS by way of TCRdb, which keeps in-frame sequences with V and J called. Part of the clones is missing from these tables; in studies checked, under half for an unresolved V gene and the rest for unknown reasons. The sample records approximately 400,000 clones, about four fifths of which are singletons. The top ten constitute 5% to 6% of the sample. The sequenced sample consisted of PBMCs or T cells enriched from blood (not recorded which). The receptors originated from a woman in her forties or fifties who had recovered from COVID-19.

DNA for the CDR3: TGTGCCAGCAGTGAATATAGAGACATCCCTTCACCCCTCCACTTT. This sequence encodes CASSEYRDIPSPLHF. This chain uses TRBV25-1 with TRBJ1-6, with no clear D. Trimming removed 0 bases from V and 9 bases from J, with 12 bases in between. This CDR3 has 15 amino acids. Germline-derived CDR1 and CDR2 are MGHDK and SYGVNS.

The chain carries TRBV11-3 and TRBJ2-1; D may be TRBD2 (5 bases). This CDR3 is 14 amino acids long. CDR1 and CDR2 (germline): SGHNT, YENEEA. The ends were cut back, 5 bases at V and 4 bases at J, with 12 bases in the middle. CDR3 coding DNA: TGTGCCAGCAGCGAAATTCGGGGTTACAATGAGCAGTTCTTC. It is translated as CASSEIRGYNEQFF.

V gene TRBV7-2 combines with J gene TRBJ1-2; 9 bases map to TRBD1. The CDR3 loop spans 14 amino acids. The ends lost 5 bases at V and 8 bases at J; junction bases unmatched: 9. Germline V CDR1 and CDR2: SGHTA, FQGNSA. The CDR3 DNA reads as TGTGCCAGCAGCGTCTATACAGGGGGCGTCGGCTACACCTTC. As protein: CASSVYTGGVGYTF.

The chain carries TRBV2 and TRBJ1-6; 10 bases match TRBD1. The CDR3 runs to 13 residues. Germline CDR1 SNHLY, CDR2 FYNNEI. Trimming cost V 7 bases and J 10 bases; bases outside gene matches: 4. CDR3 residues: CASIKTGGSPLHF. CDR3 nucleotides: TGTGCCAGCATTAAGACAGGGGGCTCACCCCTCCACTTT.

About this clone: This same CDR3 is encoded by further DNA sequences in the sample. The J gene is TRBJ1-2, the V gene TRBV5-1, with D possibly matching TRBD1 (5 bases). Germline V gives CDR1 SGHRS, CDR2 YFSETQ. V lost 0 bases, J lost 3 bases, and 9 bases lay in between. This CDR3 is 14 amino acids long. The CDR3 DNA reads TGCGCCAGCAGCTTGGTCGGGGGGGACTATGGCTACACCTTC. Translated, it gives CASSLVGGDYGYTF.

The chain employs TRBV6-5 and TRBJ1-4; TRBD1 might be the D (5 bases). The germline V gene encodes CDR1 MNHEY and CDR2 SVGAGI. Trimming took off 7 bases at V and 2 bases at J, with 11 bases between the two ends. The CDR3 consists of 14 residues. This CDR3 is CASKGVVTNEKLFF. The DNA for the CDR3 is TGTGCCAGCAAAGGGGTAGTTACTAATGAAAAACTGTTTTTT.

The rearrangement links TRBV19 to TRBJ2-3, with TRBD2 matching 14 bases. V trimming: 4 bases; J trimming: 3 bases; junction bases outside the gene matches: 6. The CDR3 extends over 17 amino acids. Per the germline V gene, CDR1 is LNHDA and CDR2 is SQIVND (reference sequence). The CDR3 sequence is CASSRGLAGVETDTQYF. DNA for the CDR3: TGTGCCAGTAGTAGGGGACTAGCGGGAGTTGAGACAGATACGCAGTATTTT.

V is TRBV11-3 and J is TRBJ2-7; 9 bases fit TRBD1. The CDR3 contains 15 residues. V was pared by 4 bases and J by 6 bases, with 10 bases of the junction left unmatched. Germline values: CDR1 SGHNT, CDR2 YENEEA. The DNA for the CDR3 is TGTGCCAGCAGCTCAGGACAGGGGACTCCTCGCGAGCAGTACTTC. Its protein is CASSSGQGTPREQYF. The full variable domain, completed using reference TRBV11-3 and TRBJ2-7, is EAGVVQSPRYKIIEKKQPVAFWCNPISGHNTLYWYLQNLGQGPELLIRYENEEAVDDSQLPKDRFSAERLKGVDSTLKIQPAELGDSAVYLCASSSGQGTPREQYFGPGTRLTVT.

The V and J genes are TRBV27 and TRBJ2-1, with a tentative D call TRBD2 (6 bases). The germline V gene encodes CDR1 MNHEY and CDR2 SMNVEV (reference sequence). Deletions cut 6 bases from V and 0 bases from J, with 12 bases between. The CDR3 is 15 amino acids. This CDR3 reads CASSIGRSSYNEQFF. The CDR3 DNA is TGTGCCAGCAGCATCGGGAGAAGCTCCTACAATGAGCAGTTCTTC.

The J gene is TRBJ1-2, the V gene TRBV15; no clear D. V lost 0 bases and J lost 8, with 10 bases in between. The length of the CDR3 is 13 residues. Germline CDR1 reads LNHNV; CDR2 reads YYDKDF (reference sequence). Here the CDR3 reads CATSRERAGGYTF. The CDR3 DNA is TGTGCCACCAGCAGAGAAAGAGCCGGGGGCTACACCTTC.